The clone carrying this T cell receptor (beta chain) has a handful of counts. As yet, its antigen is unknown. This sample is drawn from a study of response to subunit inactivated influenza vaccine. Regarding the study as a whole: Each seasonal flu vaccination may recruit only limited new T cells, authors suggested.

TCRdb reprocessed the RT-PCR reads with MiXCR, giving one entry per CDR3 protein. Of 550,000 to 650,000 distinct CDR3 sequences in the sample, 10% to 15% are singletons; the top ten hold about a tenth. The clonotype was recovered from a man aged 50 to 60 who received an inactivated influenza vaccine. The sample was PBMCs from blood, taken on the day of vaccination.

CDR3 sequence reads: CASSLEHTRGNSRYTF. The CDR3 nucleotides are TGCGCCAGCAGCTTGGAACATACTAGGGGCAACAGCCGCTACACCTTC. The V call is TRBV5-1, the J call TRBJ1-2; TRBD1 might be the D (5 bases). This CDR3 has 16 residues. V was trimmed by 0 bases and J by 9 bases, leaving 21 bases between them. From germline, CDR1 is SGHRS and CDR2 YFSETQ.